The sequence of this TCR beta chain was determined in a study of blood T cell repertoires in COVID-19. At the level of the study: Some COVID-19 samples were acute and others convalescent; all came from the United States, Italy and Spain. From T cells, B-cell-depleted T cells, or PBMCs came the material, which was cDNA or gDNA.

V lost 4 bases, J lost 1 base, and 5 bases stayed unmatched. Germline V lookup: CDR1 MDHEN, CDR2 SYDVKM. The CDR3 length is 16 residues. Per the original methods: By means of reference gene primer amplification, nucleated cell counts were estimated. Sequencing was performed with immunoSEQ multiplex PCR; in TCRdb, only in-frame clones are kept and a portion is missing. V and J calls and clone size are copied from that table; D and trimming were computed from the DNA. The table records a few hundred thousand clones, approximately 81% of them present only once. The chain uses TRBV28 and TRBJ2-7, with 12 bases that match TRBD2. The origin of this receptor is a woman under 30 with acute or convalescent COVID-19. Sequencing input: peripheral blood. The CDR3 loop is CASSSGLAGNSYEQYF. CDR3 coding DNA: TGTGCCAGCAGTTCCGGACTAGCGGGGAATTCCTACGAGCAGTACTTC.